Listed below are T cell receptor beta chains from one sample, sequenced in a study of breast tumors, draining lymph nodes, adjacent tissues. TCRdb re-derived calls from the multiplex PCR reads in MiXCR, one entry per CDR3 protein. This sample yields about 200,000 distinct CDR3 sequences, of which 31% are seen a single time; more than 4% belongs to the top ten. The sequenced sample consisted of axillary lymph node tissue. The receptor set was obtained from a female donor with breast cancer. Some clones in this sample may be carry-over from other donors' samples. Both conserved end residues are part of each CDR3. D genes are given only for firm matches. The size of a clone is reported for some rows only, either as once, few or many, or as a class for expanded clones.

j_gene,v_gene,d_gene,abundance,CDR3nt,CDR3aa
TRBJ1-1,TRBV15,NA,many,TGTGCCACCAGCAGGGGAACCAACGTGAACACTGAAGCTTTCTTT,CATSRGTNVNTEAFF
TRBJ2-6,TRBV30,TRBD1,many,TGTGCCTGGAGTATTCAGGGGGCTGGGGCCAACGTCCTGACTTTC,CAWSIQGAGANVLTF
TRBJ2-1,TRBV29-1,NA,many,TGCAGCGCTCAGCAAAATGAGCAGTTCTTC,CSAQQNEQFF
TRBJ2-3,TRBV4-2,TRBD1,many,TGTGCCAGCCGCGCGAAGGGGGCTGATACGCAGTATTTT,CASRAKGADTQYF
TRBJ2-1,TRBV20-1,NA,few,TGCAGTGCTCAACGGGCAGGGACGGCGGCGGGCCGTGGGGGGCAGTTCTTC,CSAQRAGTAAGRGGQFF
TRBJ2-3,TRBV10-3,TRBD2,NA,TGTGCCATCGGGACTAGCGGGGGAGATACGCAGTATTTT,CAIGTSGGDTQYF
TRBJ2-3,TRBV6-4,TRBD2,NA,TGTGCCAGCAGGGCCGGGACTAGCGCCCGAGGGGCCCCTTTCAATGAGCAGTATTTT,CASRAGTSARGAPFNEQYF
TRBJ2-5,TRBV7-3,NA,many,TGTGCCAGCAGCTTAGGACCAAGCCCCCAAGAGACCCAGTACTTC,CASSLGPSPQETQYF
TRBJ1-2,TRBV2,TRBD1,NA,TGTGCCAGCAGTGAAAACAGGGGGCGGGATGGCTACACCTTC,CASSENRGRDGYTF
TRBJ2-7,TRBV6-2/TRBV6-3,TRBD2,NA,TGTGCCAGCAGCTCTACTTCTAGCGGAAGGTCCTACGAGCAGTACTTC,CASSSTSSGRSYEQYF
TRBJ2-7,TRBV24-1,NA,NA,TGTGCCACCAGTGATTTGGGGGGCGATCTATACGAGCAGTACTTC,CATSDLGGDLYEQYF
TRBJ2-3,TRBV4-1,TRBD2,many,TGCGCCAGCAGCCTCGGACTAGCGGGGGGAGATACGCAGTATTTT,CASSLGLAGGDTQYF
TRBJ2-5,TRBV12-3/TRBV12-4,TRBD2,many,TGTGCCAGCAGGGGGGCCCTAGCGGGGGGGTGGGAGACCCAGTACTTC,CASRGALAGGWETQYF
TRBJ2-7,TRBV27,NA,NA,TGTGCCAGCAGTTTAAGCAGGGTCTCCTACGAGCAGTACTTC,CASSLSRVSYEQYF
TRBJ2-1,TRBV7-9,NA,many,TGTGCCAGCAGCGTCGACAATTACAATGAGCAGTTCTTC,CASSVDNYNEQFF
TRBJ2-3,TRBV20-1,TRBD1,many,TGCAGTGCGCACCTCCGGGACAGGAGCACAGATACGCAGTATTTT,CSAHLRDRSTDTQYF
TRBJ1-1,TRBV2,NA,few,TGTGCCAGCACGTCGGAGGTCACTGAAGCTTTCTTT,CASTSEVTEAFF
TRBJ1-2,TRBV4-1,NA,NA,TGCGCCAGCAGCCTGACAGGTACTCTCTTAGGGGATGGCTACACCTTC,CASSLTGTLLGDGYTF
TRBJ1-2,TRBV7-9,NA,NA,TGTGCCAGCAGCTTGGCCAGATCCGGCCATAGGCATGGCTACACCTTC,CASSLARSGHRHGYTF
TRBJ2-7,TRBV5-4,TRBD1,many,TGTGCCAGCAGCCCGGGACAGGGGGCCCCCCAGCAGTACTTC,CASSPGQGAPQQYF
TRBJ2-3,TRBV2,NA,many,TGTGCCAGCAGTTTTAGTGTTGATACGCAGTATTTT,CASSFSVDTQYF
TRBJ1-3,TRBV7-9,NA,many,TGTGCCAGCAGCTCGGCGACGAGGGGGACTGGAAACACCATATATTTT,CASSSATRGTGNTIYF
TRBJ1-2,TRBV7-9,NA,many,TGTGCCAGCAGCTTAGCAAGGAGGAAGGATGGCTACACCTTC,CASSLARRKDGYTF
TRBJ2-3,TRBV30,NA,many,TGTGCCTGGAGTATTAGCGTTAGCACAGATACGCAGTATTTT,CAWSISVSTDTQYF
TRBJ2-6,TRBV12-3/TRBV12-4,NA,NA,TGTGCCAGCAGTTCGGACAACGTCCTGACTTTC,CASSSDNVLTF
TRBJ1-6,TRBV7-9,NA,NA,TGTGCCAGCAGCTTCCCGGGGGGGAATAATTCACACCTCCACTTT,CASSFPGGNNSHLHF
TRBJ2-7,TRBV5-1,TRBD1,many,TGCGCCAGCAGCTTGGGGACAGGGGGCAACGAGCAGTACTTC,CASSLGTGGNEQYF
TRBJ1-4,TRBV7-6,NA,many,TGTGCCAGCAGCGTCAGGACGGGTTATAATGAAAAACTGTTTTTT,CASSVRTGYNEKLFF
TRBJ1-5,TRBV5-8,TRBD1,many,TGTGCCAGCAGCTTGGAGGGACAGGTAAACAATCAGCCCCAGCATTTT,CASSLEGQVNNQPQHF
TRBJ1-2,TRBV6-1,NA,many,TGTGCCAGCAGTGAAGAGGCCAGGTCCCTCTATGGCTACACCTTC,CASSEEARSLYGYTF
TRBJ2-7,TRBV28,NA,few,TGTGCCAGCAGTTTGTCCGGGGCCCTGGGCGAGCAGTACTTC,CASSLSGALGEQYF
TRBJ1-3,TRBV27,NA,NA,TGTGCCAGCAGTCGGCGGGCCAGTCGGGACACCATATATTTT,CASSRRASRDTIYF
TRBJ2-3,TRBV29-1,TRBD2,many,TGCAGCGTGGCTTTAGCGGGGGGGGGTACAGATACGCAGTATTTT,CSVALAGGGTDTQYF
TRBJ1-6,TRBV5-1,NA,once,TGTGCCAGCAGTTTACCGGACAGCCCTAATTCACCCCTCCACTTT,CASSLPDSPNSPLHF
TRBJ2-5,TRBV7-2,TRBD2,NA,TGTGCCAGCAGCTGTCCGGGACTAGCGGAGACCCAGTACTTC,CASSCPGLAETQYF
TRBJ2-2,TRBV12-3/TRBV12-4,NA,NA,TGTGCCAGCAGGCCGCATGGTGGGCTGTTTTTT,CASRPHGGLFF
TRBJ2-7,TRBV10-3,TRBD1,many,TGTGCCATCAGCGGACAGGGAACCTACGAGCAGTACTTC,CAISGQGTYEQYF
TRBJ2-1,TRBV28,TRBD1,few,TGTGCCAGCACCACCAAGGTAGGGGGCCGCTCCTACAATGAGCAGTTCTTC,CASTTKVGGRSYNEQFF
TRBJ2-3,TRBV28,NA,NA,TGTGCCAGCAGTTTATCCCAGGGGACTTTCACAGATACGCAGTATTTT,CASSLSQGTFTDTQYF
TRBJ2-7,TRBV18,NA,NA,TGTGCCAGCTCACTAAACCCCAGGGCCCCAACAAGCTACGAGCAGTACTTC,CASSLNPRAPTSYEQYF
TRBJ1-4,TRBV2,TRBD1,many,TGTGCCACCCAGGGAGGGGGCACGGGAAATGAAAAACTGTTTTTT,CATQGGGTGNEKLFF
TRBJ1-3,TRBV9,NA,many,TGTGCCAGCAGCCCCCGAGGGGGGGGCGGAAACACCATATATTTT,CASSPRGGGGNTIYF
TRBJ2-1,TRBV7-3,NA,NA,TGTGCCAGCAGCATGCAACCAGGGGAGGATGAGCAGTTCTTC,CASSMQPGEDEQFF
TRBJ2-7,TRBV7-2,TRBD2,NA,TGTGCCAGCAGCTTATCAGTAGGGACTAGCGGACTCTACGAGCAGTACTTC,CASSLSVGTSGLYEQYF
TRBJ2-7,TRBV7-8,NA,many,TGTGCCAGCGGTAAGGGGGGTTCGAACTACGAGCAGTACTTC,CASGKGGSNYEQYF
TRBJ2-1,TRBV4-1,TRBD1,many,TGCGCCAGCAGCCCCGATCTGAGGAACCGGGACAGGGGGACCGATGAGCAGTTCTTC,CASSPDLRNRDRGTDEQFF
TRBJ2-2,TRBV7-6,TRBD1,many,TGTGCCAGCAGCCCGGACAGGGTGGGCACCGGGGAGCTGTTTTTT,CASSPDRVGTGELFF
TRBJ2-1,TRBV10-2,TRBD2,many,TGCGCCAGCAGGCTAGCGGGGTCCGGTGAGCAGTTCTTC,CASRLAGSGEQFF
TRBJ1-2,TRBV7-9,NA,NA,TGTGCCAGCAGACGGACCGACTCTGGAAACACCTTC,CASRRTDSGNTF
TRBJ2-5,TRBV27,NA,few,TGTGCCAGCAGTTCGGGCAGGCTCGATCCCGACCGCCCTCAAGAGACCCAGTACTTC,CASSSGRLDPDRPQETQYF
TRBJ2-5,TRBV20-1,TRBD1,many,TGCAGTGCCCCCCGGACAGGGACCAAAGAGACCCAGTACTTC,CSAPRTGTKETQYF
TRBJ2-1,TRBV6-5,NA,many,TGTGCCAGCAGTTACTCTTTCGGGGGGCAATATGAGCAGTTCTTC,CASSYSFGGQYEQFF
TRBJ1-1,TRBV19,TRBD1,NA,TGTGCCAGTAGTCCCTCGGGACAGGGGAGCACTGAAGCTTTCTTT,CASSPSGQGSTEAFF
TRBJ1-1,TRBV7-9,NA,NA,TGTGCCAGCAGCTGGACGGACGGGGGAACTGAAGCTTTCTTT,CASSWTDGGTEAFF
TRBJ2-2,TRBV4-1,NA,many,TGCGCCAGCAGCCATGTGTCGGGACCCGGTCGTGTCACCGGGGAGCTGTTTTTT,CASSHVSGPGRVTGELFF
TRBJ2-1,TRBV14,NA,many,TGTGCCAGCAGCCAAGTTGGGGTCAGTGAGCAGTTCTTC,CASSQVGVSEQFF
TRBJ2-3,TRBV11-1,NA,many,TGTGCCAGCAGCTTAGCGGGGGGGCCGGGGGGTACGCAGTATTTT,CASSLAGGPGGTQYF
TRBJ2-7,TRBV20-1,TRBD2,many,TGCAGTGCTAGAAATGTGGCGGGAGCTTACGAGCAGTACTTC,CSARNVAGAYEQYF
TRBJ2-7,TRBV7-2,NA,once,TGTGCCAGCAGCCGGCCCCCTACATACAAGCAGTACTTC,CASSRPPTYKQYF